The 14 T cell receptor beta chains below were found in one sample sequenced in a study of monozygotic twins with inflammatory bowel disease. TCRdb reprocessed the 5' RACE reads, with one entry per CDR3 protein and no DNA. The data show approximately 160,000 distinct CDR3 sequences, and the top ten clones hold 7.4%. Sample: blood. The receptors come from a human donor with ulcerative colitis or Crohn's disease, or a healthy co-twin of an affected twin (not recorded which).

CDR3 amino acids: CASSLGDGQGARTEAFF. The rearrangement joins TRBV5-1 to TRBJ1-1; there is no DNA to check the TCRdb D call of TRBD1. The CDR3 is 17 residues long. Looked up from germline, CDR1 is SGHRS and CDR2 is YFSETQ.

CDR3 protein: CASSIQGYGYTF. This chain connects TRBV25-1 to TRBJ1-2; no DNA is available, so the TRBD1 call from TCRdb remains unchecked. This CDR3 comprises 12 residues. Germline CDR1 is MGHDK and CDR2 is SYGVNS.

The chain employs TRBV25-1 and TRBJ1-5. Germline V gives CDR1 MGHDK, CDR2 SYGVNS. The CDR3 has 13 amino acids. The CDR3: CASSEVGNQPQHF.

CDR3 residues: CASSPDTANTEAFF. The V call is TRBV7-2, the J call TRBJ1-1; TCRdb reports TRBD1, a call that lacks DNA to check it against. The CDR3 extends over 14 amino acids. CDR1 is SGHTA, CDR2 FQGNSA, per germline.

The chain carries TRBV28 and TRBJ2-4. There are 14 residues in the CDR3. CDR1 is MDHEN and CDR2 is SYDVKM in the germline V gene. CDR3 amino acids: CASSLGLAKNIQYF.

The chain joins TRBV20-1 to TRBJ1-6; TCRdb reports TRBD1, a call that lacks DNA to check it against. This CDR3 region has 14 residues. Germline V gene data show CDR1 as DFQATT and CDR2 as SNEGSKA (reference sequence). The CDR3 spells CSARRGHHNSPLHF.

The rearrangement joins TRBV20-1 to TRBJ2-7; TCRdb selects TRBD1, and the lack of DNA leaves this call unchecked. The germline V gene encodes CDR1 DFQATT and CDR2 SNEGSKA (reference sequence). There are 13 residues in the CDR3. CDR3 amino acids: CSVTGTGVYEQYF.

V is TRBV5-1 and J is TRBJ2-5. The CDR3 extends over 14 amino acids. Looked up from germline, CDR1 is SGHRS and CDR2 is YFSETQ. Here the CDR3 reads CASSLLEGQETQYF.

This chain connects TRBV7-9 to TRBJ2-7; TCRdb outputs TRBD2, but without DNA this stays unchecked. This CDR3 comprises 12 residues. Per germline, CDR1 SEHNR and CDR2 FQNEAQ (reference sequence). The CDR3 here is CASRHAGPEQYF.

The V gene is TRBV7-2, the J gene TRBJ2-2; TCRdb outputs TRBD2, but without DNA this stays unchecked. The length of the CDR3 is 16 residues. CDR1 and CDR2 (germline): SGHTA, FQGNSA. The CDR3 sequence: CASSSTSGGNTGELFF.

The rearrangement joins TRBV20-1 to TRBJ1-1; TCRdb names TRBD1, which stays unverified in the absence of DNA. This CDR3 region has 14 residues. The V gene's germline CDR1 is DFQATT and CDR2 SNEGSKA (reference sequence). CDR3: CSARLDRVVTEAFF.

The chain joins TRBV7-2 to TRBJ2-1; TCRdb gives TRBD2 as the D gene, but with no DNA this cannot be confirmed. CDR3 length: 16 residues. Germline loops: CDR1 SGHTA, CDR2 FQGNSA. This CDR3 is CASSLSTSASYNEQFF.

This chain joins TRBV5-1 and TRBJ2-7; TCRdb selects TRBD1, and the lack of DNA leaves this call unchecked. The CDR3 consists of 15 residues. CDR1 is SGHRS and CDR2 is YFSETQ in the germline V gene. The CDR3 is CASSFDPGGPYEQYF.

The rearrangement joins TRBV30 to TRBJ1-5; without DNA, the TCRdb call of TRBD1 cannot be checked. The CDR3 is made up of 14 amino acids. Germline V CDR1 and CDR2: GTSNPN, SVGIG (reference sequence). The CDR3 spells CAWRLGQGNQPQHF.